This record concerns one T cell receptor (beta chain) sequence. Its antigen is not identified. J lost 7 bases, V lost 0 bases, and 7 bases had no gene match. The germline gives CDR1 MGHRA, CDR2 YSYEKL. This CDR3 contains 17 residues. This sample was included in a study of a mutant IDH1 vaccine in newly diagnosed glioma. Whole-study context: Patients underwent eight vaccinations, which took place in weeks 1, 3, 5, 7, 11, 15, 19 and 23. Before enrollment, the patients had been treated with radiotherapy alone, temozolomide alone, or both together. Most of them had received both.

The repertoire was sequenced with immunoSEQ multiplex PCR; TCRdb's copy has only in-frame clones and lacks some. Of about 30,000 clones in the sample, roughly 78% were seen once. Time point given: week 11, during vaccination. A 20-mer mutant IDH1 peptide at 300 ug was injected subcutaneously with topical imiquimod. The TCR comes from a young man with glioma. This chain uses TRBV4-1 with TRBJ1-6; 9 bases are a match to TRBD1. This specimen was PBMCs, taken from a glioma patient whose treatment included an IDH1 peptide vaccine. In nucleotides, the CDR3 is TGCGCCAGCAGCCAAGAAACCGGGACAGGGAGGAATTCACCCCTCCACTTT. Translated, it gives CASSQETGTGRNSPLHF.